These 12 T cell receptor beta chains were sequenced from one sample in a study of blood T cell repertoires in COVID-19. Profiled with immunoSEQ multiplex PCR; TCRdb holds only in-frame clones, not every one. The repertoire has about 170,000 clones, less than 90% of them found once; the top ten carry about a quarter. Material: peripheral blood. Receptor source: a man aged 55 to 69 with acute or convalescent COVID-19.

CDR3 loop: CASSYSSGTYEQYF. The DNA for the CDR3 is TGTGCCAGCAGTTACTCTAGCGGAACCTACGAGCAGTACTTC. J is TRBJ2-7 and V is TRBV6-2 or TRBV6-3; maybe TRBD2 (6 bases). Trimming removed 0 bases from V and 2 bases from J, with 8 bases in between. Germline CDR1 MNHEY, CDR2 SVGEGT. This CDR3 region has 14 residues.

The chain recombines TRBV30 with TRBJ2-7, with 7 bases identical to TRBD2. The germline CDR1 and CDR2 sequences are GTSNPN and SVGIG (reference sequence). Trimming at V came to 5 bases and at J to 9 bases, leaving 10 bases not matched to a gene. This CDR3 is built from 12 residues. CDR3 protein: CAWGREGIRQYF. The DNA for the CDR3 is TGTGCCTGGGGGAGGGAGGGAATTAGGCAGTACTTC.

V is TRBV9 and J is TRBJ1-2; D is perhaps TRBD1 (6 bases). Trimming removed 0 bases from V and 6 bases from J, with 15 bases in between. Germline CDR1 is SGDLS and CDR2 is YYNGEE. This CDR3 has 15 residues. The CDR3 region has the DNA TGTGCCAGCAGCGTAGCCCGGACAGAAACTAATGGCTACACCTTC. It codes for CASSVARTETNGYTF.

This clone showed up just once. This rearrangement joins TRBV5-1 to TRBJ1-2; 9 nucleotides line up with TRBD1. With 4 bases clipped from V and 5 bases from J, the junction kept 9 bases outside the gene matches. Germline CDR1 is SGHRS and CDR2 is YFSETQ. This CDR3 comprises 15 residues. The CDR3 region is CASSLTGGLGYGYTF. The CDR3, as DNA: TGCGCCAGCAGCCTAACAGGGGGCCTTGGTTATGGCTACACCTTC. Drawing the rest from reference TRBV5-1 and TRBJ1-2, the complete variable domain is KAGVTQTPRYLIKTRGQQVTLSCSPISGHRSVSWYQQTPGQGLQFLFEYFSETQRNKGNFPGRFSGRQFSNSRSEMNVSTLELGDSALYLCASSLTGGLGYGYTFGSGTRLTVV.

The genes are TRBV4-1 and TRBJ2-1; 7 nucleotides match TRBD2. This CDR3 is 14 amino acids long. The trim removed 5 bases at V and 10 bases at J, leaving 11 bases unmatched. Germline CDR1 MGHRA, CDR2 YSYEKL. CDR3 sequence reads: CASSFRDYLKEQFF. The CDR3 DNA sequence: TGCGCCAGCAGCTTCCGGGACTACCTCAAGGAGCAGTTCTTC.

There are a few counts of this clone. The chain couples TRBV5-6 to TRBJ2-7, with 8 bases lining up with TRBD2. The V and J ends lost 1 base and 4 bases, in that order; junction bases with no gene match: 10. This CDR3 contains 16 residues. Germline V lookup: CDR1 SGHDT, CDR2 YYEEEE. In DNA form, the CDR3 reads TGTGCCAGCAGCTTGAGTTGGTTTACGGGAGGGTACGAGCAGTACTTC. This sequence encodes CASSLSWFTGGYEQYF. The full variable domain, in which reference TRBV5-6 and TRBJ2-7 provide the parts outside the CDR3, is DAGVTQSPTHLIKTRGQQVTLRCSPKSGHDTVSWYQQALGQGPQFIFQYYEEEERQRGNFPDRFSGHQFPNYSSELNVNALLLGDSALYLCASSLSWFTGGYEQYFGPGTRLTVT.

This chain links TRBV6-5 with TRBJ1-5; perhaps TRBD1 as D (5 bases). The CDR3 has 15 amino acids. Germline CDR1 is MNHEY and CDR2 is SVGAGI. V gave up 7 bases and J gave up 4 bases, with 17 bases separating them. The CDR3 region has the DNA TGTGCCAGCAATGCCCAGGGTAATAGTAATCAGCCCCAGCATTTT. Residues: CASNAQGNSNQPQHF.

V gene TRBV6-2 or TRBV6-3 combines with J gene TRBJ1-6; 7 bases are shared with TRBD1. Germline trimming cut 6 bases from V and 10 bases from J; bases unmatched to any gene: 6. Germline lookup yields CDR1 MNHEY and CDR2 SVGEGT. This CDR3 is 13 amino acids long. CDR3 in amino acids: CASSRGTESPLHF. As DNA, the CDR3 is TGTGCCAGCAGCAGAGGGACAGAGTCACCCCTCCACTTT.

The chain uses TRBV12-5 and TRBJ2-7; 7 bases line up with TRBD2. The germline V gene encodes CDR1 LGHNT and CDR2 FRNRAP. The CDR3 runs to 14 residues. V trimming: 1 base; J trimming: 3 bases; junction bases outside the gene matches: 3. The CDR3 reads CASGLGEGRYEQYF. The CDR3 DNA reads as TGTGCTAGTGGTTTGGGGGAGGGGCGCTACGAGCAGTACTTC. The variable domain in full, completed from reference TRBV12-5 and TRBJ2-7, reads DARVTQTPRHKVTEMGQEVTMRCQPILGHNTVFWYRQTMMQGLELLAYFRNRAPLDDSGMPKDRFSAEMPDATLATLKIQPSEPRDSAVYFCASGLGEGRYEQYFGPGTRLTVT.

The rearrangement joins TRBV11-3 to TRBJ2-3; 15 nucleotides match TRBD2. The length of the CDR3 is 17 residues. With 4 bases clipped from V and 3 bases from J, the junction kept 5 bases outside the gene matches. Germline CDR1 SGHNT, CDR2 YENEEA. This CDR3 reads CASSSGLAGGGTDTQYF. Here the CDR3 DNA reads TGTGCCAGCAGCTCGGGACTAGCGGGAGGTGGGACAGATACGCAGTATTTT. Complete variable domain (other parts from reference TRBV11-3 and TRBJ2-3): EAGVVQSPRYKIIEKKQPVAFWCNPISGHNTLYWYLQNLGQGPELLIRYENEEAVDDSQLPKDRFSAERLKGVDSTLKIQPAELGDSAVYLCASSSGLAGGGTDTQYFGPGTRLTVL.

This chain joins TRBV29-1 and TRBJ1-1, with a possible D match to TRBD1 (6 bases). V lost 6 bases to trimming and J lost 1 base, with 18 bases between them. CDR1 is SQVTM and CDR2 is ANQGSEA in the germline V gene. The CDR3 has 15 residues. CDR3 loop: CSVRDKGDWNTEAFF. DNA of the CDR3: TGCAGCGTCCGGGACAAAGGCGATTGGAACACTGAAGCTTTCTTT.

The CDR3 nucleotides are TGTGCCAGCAGTTCGACTAGTGAGAATAACAATGAGCAGTTCTTC. As protein: CASSSTSENNNEQFF. The rearrangement uses TRBV7-3 and TRBJ2-1; tentatively, D is TRBD2 (6 bases). V was shortened by 6 bases and J by 5 bases, with 17 bases between the two germline ends. CDR1 SGHTA and CDR2 FQGTGA come from the germline V gene. The CDR3 is 15 residues long.